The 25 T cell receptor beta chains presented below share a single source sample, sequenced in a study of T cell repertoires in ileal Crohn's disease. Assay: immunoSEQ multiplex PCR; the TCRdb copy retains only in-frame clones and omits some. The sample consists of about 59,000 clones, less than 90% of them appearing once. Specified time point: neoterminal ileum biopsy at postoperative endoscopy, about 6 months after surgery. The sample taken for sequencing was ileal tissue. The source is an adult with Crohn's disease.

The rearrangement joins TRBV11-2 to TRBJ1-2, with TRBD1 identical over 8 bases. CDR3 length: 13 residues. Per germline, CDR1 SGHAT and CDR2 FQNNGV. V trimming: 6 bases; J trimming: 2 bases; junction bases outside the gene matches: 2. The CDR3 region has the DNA TGTGCCAGCAGTCCAGGGGGCAACTATGGCTACACCTTC. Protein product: CASSPGGNYGYTF. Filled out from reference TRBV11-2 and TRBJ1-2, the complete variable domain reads EAGVAQSPRYKIIEKRQSVAFWCNPISGHATLYWYQQILGQGPKLLIQFQNNGVVDDSQLPKDRFSAERLKGVDSTLKIQPAKLEDSAVYLCASSPGGNYGYTFGSGTRLTVV.

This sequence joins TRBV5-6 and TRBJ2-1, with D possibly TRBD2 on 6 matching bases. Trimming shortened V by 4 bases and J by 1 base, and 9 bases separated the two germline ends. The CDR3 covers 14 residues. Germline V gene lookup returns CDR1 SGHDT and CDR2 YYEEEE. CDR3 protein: CASSLEGSYNEQFF. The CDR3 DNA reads TGTGCCAGCAGCCTGGAGGGGTCCTACAATGAGCAGTTCTTC. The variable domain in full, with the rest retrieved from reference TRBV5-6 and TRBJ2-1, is DAGVTQSPTHLIKTRGQQVTLRCSPKSGHDTVSWYQQALGQGPQFIFQYYEEEERQRGNFPDRFSGHQFPNYSSELNVNALLLGDSALYLCASSLEGSYNEQFFGPGTRLTVL.

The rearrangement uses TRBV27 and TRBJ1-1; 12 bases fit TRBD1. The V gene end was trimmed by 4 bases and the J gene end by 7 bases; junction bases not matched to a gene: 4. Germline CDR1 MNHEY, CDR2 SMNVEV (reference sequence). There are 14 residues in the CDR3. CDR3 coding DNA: TGTGCCAGCAGTTGGGGACAGGGGGCATATGAAGCTTTCTTT. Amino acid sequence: CASSWGQGAYEAFF.

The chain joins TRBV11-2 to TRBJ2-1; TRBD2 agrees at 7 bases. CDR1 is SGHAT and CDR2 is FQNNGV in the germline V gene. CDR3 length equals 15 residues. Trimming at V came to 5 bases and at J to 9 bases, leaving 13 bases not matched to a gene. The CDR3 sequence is CASSQTGGRATEQFF. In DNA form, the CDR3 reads TGTGCCAGCAGCCAGACCGGCGGGAGAGCCACTGAGCAGTTCTTC.

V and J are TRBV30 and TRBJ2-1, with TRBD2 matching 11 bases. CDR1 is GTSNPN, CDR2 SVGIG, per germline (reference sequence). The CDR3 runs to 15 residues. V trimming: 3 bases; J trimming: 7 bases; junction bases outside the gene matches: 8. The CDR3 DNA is TGTGCCTGGAGCGCAGGGACTAGCGGCCCTAATGAGCAGTTCTTC. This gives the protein CAWSAGTSGPNEQFF.

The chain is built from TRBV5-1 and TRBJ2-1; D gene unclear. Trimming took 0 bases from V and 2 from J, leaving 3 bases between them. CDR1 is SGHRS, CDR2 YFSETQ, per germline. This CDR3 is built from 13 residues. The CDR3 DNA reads TGCGCCAGCAGCTTGGATACCTACAATGAGCAGTTCTTC. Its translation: CASSLDTYNEQFF.

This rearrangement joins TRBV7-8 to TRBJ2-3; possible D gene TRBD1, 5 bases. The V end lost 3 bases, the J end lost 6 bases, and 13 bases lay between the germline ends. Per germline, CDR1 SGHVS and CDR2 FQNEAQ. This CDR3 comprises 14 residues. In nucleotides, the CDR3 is TGTGCCAGCAGCTTCGGGCAGGGAATGGATACGCAGTATTTT. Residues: CASSFGQGMDTQYF.

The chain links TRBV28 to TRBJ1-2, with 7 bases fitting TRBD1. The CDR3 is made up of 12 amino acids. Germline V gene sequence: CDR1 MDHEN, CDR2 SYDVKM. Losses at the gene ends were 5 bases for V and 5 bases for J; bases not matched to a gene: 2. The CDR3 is CASSAQGYGYTF. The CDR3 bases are TGTGCCAGCAGTGCACAGGGGTATGGCTACACCTTC.

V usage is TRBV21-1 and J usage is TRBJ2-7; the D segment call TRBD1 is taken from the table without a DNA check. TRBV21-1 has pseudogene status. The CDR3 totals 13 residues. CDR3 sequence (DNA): TGTGCCATCCCGGACAGCCTGGCCTACGAGCAGTACTTC. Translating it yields CAIPDSLAYEQYF.

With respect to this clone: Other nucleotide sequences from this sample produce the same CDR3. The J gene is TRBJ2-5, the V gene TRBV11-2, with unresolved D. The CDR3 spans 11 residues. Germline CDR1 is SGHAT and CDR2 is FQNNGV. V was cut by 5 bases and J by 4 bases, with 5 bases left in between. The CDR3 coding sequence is TGTGCCAGCAGCCGCGGAGAGACCCAGTACTTC. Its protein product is CASSRGETQYF. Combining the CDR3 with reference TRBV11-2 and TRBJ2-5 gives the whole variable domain EAGVAQSPRYKIIEKRQSVAFWCNPISGHATLYWYQQILGQGPKLLIQFQNNGVVDDSQLPKDRFSAERLKGVDSTLKIQPAKLEDSAVYLCASSRGETQYFGPGTRLLVL.

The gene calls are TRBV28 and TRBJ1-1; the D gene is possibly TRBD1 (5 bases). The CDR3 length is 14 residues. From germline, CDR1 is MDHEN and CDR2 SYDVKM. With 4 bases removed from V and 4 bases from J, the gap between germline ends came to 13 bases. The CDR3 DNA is TGTGCCAGCAGTTCGGAAGGGGAGGGCACTGAAGCTTTCTTT. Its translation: CASSSEGEGTEAFF.

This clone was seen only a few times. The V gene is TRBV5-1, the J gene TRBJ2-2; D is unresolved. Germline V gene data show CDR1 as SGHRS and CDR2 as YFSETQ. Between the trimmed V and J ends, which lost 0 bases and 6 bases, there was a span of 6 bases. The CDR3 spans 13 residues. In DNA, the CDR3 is TGCGCCAGCAGCTTGGCCGCGGCCGGGGAGCTGTTTTTT. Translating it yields CASSLAAAGELFF.

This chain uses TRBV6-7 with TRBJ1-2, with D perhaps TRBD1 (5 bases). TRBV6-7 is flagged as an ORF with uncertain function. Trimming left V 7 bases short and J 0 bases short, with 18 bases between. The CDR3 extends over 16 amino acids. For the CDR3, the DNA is TGTGCCAGCACCCACGTGACAGTTACCTCTAACTATGGCTACACCTTC. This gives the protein CASTHVTVTSNYGYTF.

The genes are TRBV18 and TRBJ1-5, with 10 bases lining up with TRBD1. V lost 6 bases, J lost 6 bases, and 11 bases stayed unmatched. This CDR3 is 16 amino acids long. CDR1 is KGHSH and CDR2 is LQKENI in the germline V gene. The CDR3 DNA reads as TGTGCCAGCTCGCATATTCCCCGGGACAGGGGTCAGCCCCAGCATTTT. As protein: CASSHIPRDRGQPQHF.

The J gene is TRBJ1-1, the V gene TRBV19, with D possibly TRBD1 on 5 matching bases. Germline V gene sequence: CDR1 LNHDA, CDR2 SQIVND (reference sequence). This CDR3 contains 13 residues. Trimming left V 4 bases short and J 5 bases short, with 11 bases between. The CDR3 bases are TGTGCCAGTAGTACCGTAGGGGCTACTGAAGCTTTCTTT. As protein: CASSTVGATEAFF.

In nucleotides, the CDR3 is TGTGCCAGCAGTGGACTAGCCAGCACAGATACGCAGTATTTT. Its protein product is CASSGLASTDTQYF. The genes are TRBV27 and TRBJ2-3; TRBD2 agrees at 8 bases. Germline V lookup: CDR1 MNHEY, CDR2 SMNVEV (reference sequence). This CDR3 has 14 residues. The J segment lost 0 bases and the V segment lost 5 bases, leaving 1 base of the junction unmatched.

CDR3 loop: CASTTPSGNEQFF. The DNA of the CDR3 is TGTGCCAGCACCACGCCTAGCGGGAATGAGCAGTTCTTC. V is TRBV5-4 and J is TRBJ2-1; 8 bases are shared with TRBD2. The germline V gene has CDR1 SGHNT and CDR2 YYREEE (reference sequence). J lost 7 bases, V lost 6 bases, and 6 bases had no gene match. The CDR3 consists of 13 residues.

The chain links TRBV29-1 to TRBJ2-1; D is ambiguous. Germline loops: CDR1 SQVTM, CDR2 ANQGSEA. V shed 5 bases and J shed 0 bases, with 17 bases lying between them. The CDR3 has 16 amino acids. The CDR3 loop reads CSVPAGSSSSYNEQFF. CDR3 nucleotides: TGCAGCGTTCCCGCCGGTTCCTCGAGCTCCTACAATGAGCAGTTCTTC.

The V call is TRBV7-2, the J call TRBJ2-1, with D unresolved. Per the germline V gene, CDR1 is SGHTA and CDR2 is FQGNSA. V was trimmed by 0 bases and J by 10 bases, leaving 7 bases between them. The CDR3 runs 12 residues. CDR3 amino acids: CASSLAVGEQFF. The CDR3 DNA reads TGTGCCAGCAGCTTAGCAGTTGGCGAGCAGTTCTTC.

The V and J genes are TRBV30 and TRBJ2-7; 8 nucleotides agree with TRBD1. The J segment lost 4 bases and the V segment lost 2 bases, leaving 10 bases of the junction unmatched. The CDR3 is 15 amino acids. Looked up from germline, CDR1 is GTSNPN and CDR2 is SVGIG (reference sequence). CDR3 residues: CAWSLGQGMGYEQYF. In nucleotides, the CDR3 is TGTGCCTGGAGTCTCGGACAGGGCATGGGGTACGAGCAGTACTTC. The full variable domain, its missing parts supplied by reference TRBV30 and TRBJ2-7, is SQTIHQWPATLVQPVGSPLSLECTVEGTSNPNLYWYRQAAGRGLQLLFYSVGIGQISSEVPQNLSASRPQDRQFILSSKKLLLSDSGFYLCAWSLGQGMGYEQYFGPGTRLTVT.

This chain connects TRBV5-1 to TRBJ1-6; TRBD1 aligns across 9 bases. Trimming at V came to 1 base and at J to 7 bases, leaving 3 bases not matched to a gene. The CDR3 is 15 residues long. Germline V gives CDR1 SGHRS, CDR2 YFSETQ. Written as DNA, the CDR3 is TGCGCCAGCAGCTTGACCGGGACAGGGAATTCACCCCTCCACTTT. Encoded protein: CASSLTGTGNSPLHF.

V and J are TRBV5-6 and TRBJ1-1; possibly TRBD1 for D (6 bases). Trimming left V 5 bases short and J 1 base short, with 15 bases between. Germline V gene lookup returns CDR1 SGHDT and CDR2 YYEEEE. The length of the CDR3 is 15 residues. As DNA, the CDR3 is TGTGCCAGCAGTTACAGGGAATTTAAGAACACTGAAGCTTTCTTT. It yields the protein CASSYREFKNTEAFF. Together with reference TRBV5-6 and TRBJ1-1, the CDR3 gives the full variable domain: DAGVTQSPTHLIKTRGQQVTLRCSPKSGHDTVSWYQQALGQGPQFIFQYYEEEERQRGNFPDRFSGHQFPNYSSELNVNALLLGDSALYLCASSYREFKNTEAFFGQGTRLTVV.

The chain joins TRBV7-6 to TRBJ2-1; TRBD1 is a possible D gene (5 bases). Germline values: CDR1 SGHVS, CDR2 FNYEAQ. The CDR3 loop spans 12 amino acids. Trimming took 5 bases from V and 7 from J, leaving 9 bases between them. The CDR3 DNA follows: TGTGCCAGCAGCCCGACAGAAAATGAGCAGTTCTTC. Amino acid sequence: CASSPTENEQFF.

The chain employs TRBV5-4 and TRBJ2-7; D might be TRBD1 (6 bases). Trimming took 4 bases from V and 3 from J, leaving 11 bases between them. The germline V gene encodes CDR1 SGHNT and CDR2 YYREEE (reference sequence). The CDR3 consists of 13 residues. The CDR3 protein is CASSARDNYEQYF. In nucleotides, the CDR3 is TGTGCCAGCAGCGCTAGGGACAACTACGAGCAGTACTTC. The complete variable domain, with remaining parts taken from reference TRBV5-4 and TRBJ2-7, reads ETGVTQSPTHLIKTRGQQVTLRCSSQSGHNTVSWYQQALGQGPQFIFQYYREEENGRGNFPPRFSGLQFPNYSSELNVNALELDDSALYLCASSARDNYEQYFGPGTRLTVT.

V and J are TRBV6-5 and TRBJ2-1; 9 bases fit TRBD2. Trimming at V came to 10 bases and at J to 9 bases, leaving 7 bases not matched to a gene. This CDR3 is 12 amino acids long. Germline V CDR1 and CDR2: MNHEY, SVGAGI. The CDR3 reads CATERGAGEQFF. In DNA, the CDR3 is TGTGCCACTGAGCGGGGGGCGGGTGAGCAGTTCTTC.